Listed here is a single T cell receptor (beta chain). Its antigen remains unknown. This specimen comes from a study of OX40 agonist ivuxolimab in advanced cancers. Turning to the study itself: Patients were infused with ivuxolimab every 2 weeks at 0.01 to 10 mg/kg. Study-wide results and limits: Among the least clonally expanded were partial responders at 0.1-3.0 mg/kg. The study found that CD8+ T cells averaged more expanded clones than CD4+.

TCRdb's table, derived via immunoSEQ multiplex PCR, lists solely in-frame clones and lacks some. The repertoire holds 30,000 to 45,000 clones, with more than 85% as singletons. The source of this sequence is an adult with an advanced solid tumor such as melanoma, head and neck, liver or kidney cancer. The sample in question was CD4+ or CD8+ T cells sorted from blood, obtained in a trial of the OX40 agonist ivuxolimab.

The CDR3 nucleotides read TGCGCCAGCAGTATTGGGACGGGAGGGGAAGAGACCCAGTACTTC. Translation gives CASSIGTGGEETQYF. This sequence joins TRBV5-1 and TRBJ2-5; 8 nucleotides align to TRBD2. Per germline, CDR1 SGHRS and CDR2 YFSETQ. The V gene end was trimmed by 5 bases and the J gene end by 3 bases; junction bases not matched to a gene: 9. The CDR3 has 15 amino acids.